The 4 T cell receptor beta chains below were found in one sample sequenced in a study of early T cells in non-severe SARS-CoV-2 infection. TCRdb ran MiXCR on the 5' RACE reads and lists one entry per CDR3 protein. Of fewer than 100,000 distinct CDR3 sequences listed, over 9.5% are singletons. Material for sequencing was whole blood. The receptor source for this set is an adult who was a healthcare worker with PCR-confirmed SARS-CoV-2 infection or an uninfected control (not recorded which).

This clonotype was observed a handful of times. The CDR3 DNA reads TGCAGTGCTAGGAGGGATGACAACAATGAGCAGTTCTTC. This translates into CSARRDDNNEQFF. This chain connects TRBV20-1 to TRBJ2-1; a possible D gene is TRBD2 (5 bases). The CDR3 length is 13 residues. CDR1 is DFQATT and CDR2 is SNEGSKA in the germline V gene (reference sequence). Trimming took 3 bases from V and 5 from J, leaving 11 bases between them.

The chain is built from TRBV20-1 and TRBJ2-7; TRBD1 aligns across 12 bases. CDR1 is DFQATT, CDR2 SNEGSKA, per germline (reference sequence). V lost 0 bases, J lost 9 bases, and 9 bases stayed unmatched. The CDR3 contains 15 residues. CDR3 residues: CSARDLGTGGEGQYF. DNA of the CDR3: TGCAGTGCTAGAGATTTGGGGACAGGGGGCGAGGGGCAGTACTTC.

This rearrangement joins TRBV10-1 to TRBJ1-4; D gene uncertain. Germline CDR1 is WNHNN and CDR2 is SYGVQD (reference sequence). V was shortened by 3 bases and J by 5 bases, with 7 bases between the two germline ends. CDR3 length: 13 amino acids. The CDR3 nucleotides read TGCGCCAGCAGTGATTGGGAGAATGAAAAACTGTTTTTT. It yields the protein CASSDWENEKLFF.

This clonotype was counted a few times. The V call is TRBV18, the J call TRBJ2-2; TRBD1 matches at 9 bases. There are 15 residues in the CDR3. J was trimmed by 6 bases and V by 5 bases; bases with no gene match: 7. CDR1 is KGHSH, CDR2 LQKENI, per germline. CDR3 DNA sequence: TGTGCCAGCTCATGGACAGGGGACACTTCCGGGGAGCTGTTTTTT. Translated: CASSWTGDTSGELFF.